This T cell receptor beta chain was captured by sequencing in a study of blood T cells in healthy people across ages (dated by TCRdb to the mid-2010s). Regarding the complete study: In model experiments, template switching captured about one uniquely barcoded TCR beta cDNA molecule for every two T cells. Using deep sequencing normalized with unique cDNA molecular identifiers, the study measured how TCR beta repertoire diversity changes with age. Four age groups were formed from the donors: young (average approximately 15 years), middle-aged (just under 40), aged (roughly 56) and long-lived (82). To avoid experimental bias, donors of different ages were randomly spread across the sequencing lanes. Using the same blood draw, the study looked at two additional independent replicas of 1 million unique cDNA reads for two donors, one aged 18 to 30 and the other aged 80 or older. Results and caveats for the whole study, not just this receptor: The CMV infection status of donors was not known, potentially confounding age-related changes in expanded clonotypes. Total diversity estimates from one million sequenced T cells were considered lower bounds and underestimates. Compared with the aged group, the long-lived group had more naive CD4+ T cells, fewer expanded clones and increased TCR diversity, a pattern suggesting age selection. As age increased, observed TCR beta diversity per million T cells dropped in a roughly linear way, and a significant reduction was already evident by age around 41. The percentage of naive T cells measured by flow cytometry correlated strongly with observed TCR beta diversity. Bulk unsorted PBMC profiling prevented conclusive comparison of naive and antigen-experienced compartments.

Measured from the cysteine to the phenylalanine, the CDR3 is 15 residues long. Left in the record is the CDR3 DNA by itself, 45 bases read in frame from the first base. According to the germline V gene (reference sequence), CDR1 reads LGHDT and CDR2 reads YNNKEL. The library was prepared using 5' RACE. Data came from an Illumina HiSeq 2500. The second PCR ran for roughly 7 to 12 cycles and used a J-beta primer mix along with a sample-barcoded 5' primer. A template-switch 5' adaptor carrying 12 random nucleotides introduced a unique molecular identifier onto each TCR beta cDNA molecule. Each sample yielded at least 3 million CDR3-containing paired-end reads. All of the RNA was converted into first-strand cDNA using the Mint cDNA synthesis kit, with a TRBC-specific oligonucleotide serving as the primer. Following uracil-DNA glycosylase treatment, a first 18-cycle PCR with universal primers M1SS and BC2_uni_R was performed on all cDNA. As for how the authors treated the data: Each sample was normalized by randomly selecting 1 million high-quality reads, each carrying a distinct molecular identifier. Instead of being binned into consensus sequences, reads with shared molecular identifiers were discarded. CDR3 identification, clonotype clustering and error correction used MiTCR with a Q25 quality threshold and the strictest error-elimination algorithm. A nonparametric unseen species model with Euler transformation was used to estimate a lower bound on total TCR beta diversity. The raw public data were reprocessed by TCRdb itself: fastp quality trimming at Q25, MiXCR clonotype calling, in-frame beta chains only. Each entry merges the rows of one CDR3 protein and shows their most common DNA and genes. These V and J calls derive from TCRdb rather than the authors' analysis. For this sample the table gives about 1.8 million distinct CDR3 sequences, of which 40% to 55% were detected only once. Clones ranked in the top ten supply roughly 2% of the sample.

A word on this clonotype: Its antigen is currently not known. The junction differs from germline at one of its ends, possibly a read error.

Systemically healthy Caucasian individuals from Russia, some 40 in total and aged about 6 to 90 years, were included as donors. Each donor gave ten milliliters of peripheral blood, drawn into EDTA-treated Vacutainer tubes. Ficoll-Paque density-gradient centrifugation was used to isolate PBMCs, with at least 6.5 million per sample. Trizol reagent was used to extract total RNA from PBMCs, with at least 5.5 micrograms per sample. Naive CD45RAhigh/CD27high T cell percentages were measured by flow cytometry on a PBMC aliquot from every donor. This TCR was sampled from a middle-aged woman in good health. This sequence uses TRBV3-1 and TRBJ2-1, with 13 bases aligning to TRBD2. Sequenced material: blood. The DNA sequence is as follows: TGTGCCGGCAGCCCCACTAGCGGGGGGGCCCTTGAGCAGTTCTTC. Its product reads: CAGSPTSGGALEQFF.